This passage covers 3 T cell receptor beta chains from one sample sequenced in a study of monozygotic twins with inflammatory bowel disease. From the 5' RACE reads, TCRdb lists one entry per CDR3 protein and no DNA. The specimen's table records fewer than 550,000 distinct CDR3 sequences. Sequenced sample: blood. These receptors all come from a human donor with ulcerative colitis or Crohn's disease, or a healthy co-twin of an affected twin (not recorded which).

This sequence joins TRBV10-3 and TRBJ2-7; TCRdb proposes TRBD1, but this gene call is untestable without DNA. Germline loops: CDR1 ENHRY, CDR2 SYGVKD. The CDR3 spans 13 residues. CDR3 sequence reads: CALGQGASYEQYF.

This chain joins TRBV7-9 and TRBJ2-3; TCRdb calls TRBD1, which cannot be checked without DNA. The CDR3 is 12 residues long. Germline loops: CDR1 SEHNR, CDR2 FQNEAQ (reference sequence). The CDR3 is CASSPGGVTQYF.

V usage is TRBV9 and J usage is TRBJ2-3; TCRdb reports TRBD2, a call that lacks DNA to check it against. CDR3 length: 17 residues. Germline CDR1 is SGDLS and CDR2 is YYNGEE. The CDR3 loop reads CASSVEGTSGGPDTQYF.